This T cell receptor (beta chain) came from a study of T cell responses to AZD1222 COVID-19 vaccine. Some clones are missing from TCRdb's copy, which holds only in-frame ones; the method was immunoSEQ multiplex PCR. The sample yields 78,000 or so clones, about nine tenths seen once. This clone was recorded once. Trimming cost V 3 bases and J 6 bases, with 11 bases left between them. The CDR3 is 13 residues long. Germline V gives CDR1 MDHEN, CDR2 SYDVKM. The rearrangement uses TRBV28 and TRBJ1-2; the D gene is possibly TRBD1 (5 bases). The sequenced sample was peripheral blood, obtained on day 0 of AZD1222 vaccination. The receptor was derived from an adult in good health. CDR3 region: CASSFVRGDGYTF. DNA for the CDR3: TGTGCCAGCAGTTTTGTGCGGGGGGATGGCTACACCTTC.